This TCR beta chain was captured by sequencing in a study of blood T cell repertoires in COVID-19. In the study overall: The samples span acute and convalescent COVID-19 from the United States, Italy and Spain. From T cells, B-cell-depleted T cells, or PBMCs came the material, which was cDNA or gDNA.

The length of the CDR3 is 15 residues. V was trimmed by 2 bases and J by 3 bases, leaving 11 bases between them. CDR1 MNHNY and CDR2 SVGAGI come from the germline V gene (reference sequence). Sequencing was performed with immunoSEQ multiplex PCR; in TCRdb, only in-frame clones are kept and a portion is missing. The table shows approximately 300,000 clones, with roughly 89% occurring only once. Sequences were obtained from peripheral blood. This sequence was found in a young man with acute or convalescent COVID-19. The rearrangement joins TRBV6-6 to TRBJ1-5; tentatively, D is TRBD1 (6 bases). The CDR3 sequence is CASSYRAGVNQPQHF. The DNA for the CDR3 is TGTGCCAGCAGTTACCGGGCAGGGGTCAATCAGCCCCAGCATTTT.